The 26 T cell receptor beta chains below were found in one sample sequenced in a study of beta chain features in type 1 diabetes. Reverse transcription of all isolated RNA meant that expressed TCRB transcripts were sequenced. Profiled with immunoSEQ multiplex PCR; TCRdb holds only in-frame clones, not every one. The profile shows more than 300,000 clones, roughly 12% of them singletons. Material: naive CD4+ T cells from blood. These receptors were obtained from a young man in good health.

The table lists this clone with a few counts. The rearrangement links TRBV7-3 to TRBJ1-1; D may be TRBD1 (5 bases). The V gene lost 5 bases and the J gene lost 1 base, with 11 bases spanning the gap. The length of the CDR3 is 14 residues. The V gene's germline CDR1 is SGHTA and CDR2 FQGTGA. Written as DNA, the CDR3 is TGTGCCAGCAGCCGGACCACAGGGAACACTGAAGCTTTCTTT. Translating it yields CASSRTTGNTEAFF.

The rearrangement joins TRBV10-3 to TRBJ2-5; TRBD1 is a possible D gene (6 bases). Germline-derived CDR1 and CDR2 are ENHRY and SYGVKD. Trimming cost V 0 bases and J 2 bases, with 7 bases left between them. This CDR3 comprises 14 residues. CDR3 region: CAISESGGQETQYF. The CDR3 coding sequence is TGTGCCATCAGTGAGTCAGGGGGTCAAGAGACCCAGTACTTC.

This clone showed up just a few times. The chain joins TRBV9 to TRBJ1-2; tentative D call: TRBD1 (6 bases). Trimming stripped 0 bases from V and 5 bases from J, with 17 bases between. CDR1 and CDR2 (germline): SGDLS, YYNGEE. The CDR3 runs to 16 residues. CDR3: CASSVGHRTDGYGYTF. In nucleotides, the CDR3 is TGTGCCAGCAGCGTAGGACATCGGACAGATGGATATGGCTACACCTTC.

This clone was seen only a few times. This rearrangement joins TRBV28 to TRBJ1-2, with 7 bases identical to TRBD1. Germline CDR1 reads MDHEN; CDR2 reads SYDVKM. J gave up 4 bases and V 6 bases, and 8 bases lay outside the gene matches. The CDR3 is made up of 14 amino acids. This CDR3 is CASSQGQNFYGYTF. Here the CDR3 DNA reads TGTGCCAGCAGCCAGGGACAGAACTTCTATGGCTACACCTTC.

This chain connects TRBV27 to TRBJ1-4, with 11 bases lining up with TRBD1. Trimming cost V 6 bases and J 8 bases; bases outside gene matches: 5. Germline-derived CDR1 and CDR2 are MNHEY and SMNVEV (reference sequence). CDR3 size: 14 residues. DNA for the CDR3: TGTGCCAGCAGCTATAGGACAGGGGGCGAAAAACTGTTTTTT. Translated, it gives CASSYRTGGEKLFF.

For this clone: This CDR3 is also generated by other DNA sequences in the sample. This chain connects TRBV5-1 to TRBJ2-3; 13 bases align to TRBD2. Germline V gene lookup returns CDR1 SGHRS and CDR2 YFSETQ. The trim removed 3 bases at V and 2 bases at J, leaving 3 bases unmatched. The CDR3 length is 16 residues. DNA of the CDR3: TGCGCCAGCAGCTCCGGACTAGCGGGAGACACAGATACGCAGTATTTT. Its protein is CASSSGLAGDTDTQYF.

This clone has just a few counts. The chain combines TRBV7-9 with TRBJ1-1; D gene uncertain. The length of the CDR3 is 15 residues. The V end lost 4 bases, the J end lost 7 bases, and 19 bases lay between the germline ends. In germline, CDR1 is SEHNR, CDR2 FQNEAQ (reference sequence). CDR3 coding DNA: TGTGCCAGCAGCTACCGCGCGGGCGGGGTCGGTGAAGCTTTCTTT. Translation gives CASSYRAGGVGEAFF.

This chain links TRBV5-1 with TRBJ2-5, with D perhaps matching TRBD2 (5 bases). V shed 7 bases and J shed 2 bases, with 15 bases lying between them. The CDR3 extends over 14 amino acids. Germline CDR1 reads SGHRS; CDR2 reads YFSETQ. In nucleotides, the CDR3 is TGCGCCAGCCGAGAGGGCCCAGGACAAGAGACCCAGTACTTC. Translating gives CASREGPGQETQYF.

CDR3 coding DNA: TGTGCCAGCAGCTTAGGGACAGGGAGTAACTACAATGAGCAGTTCTTC. This encodes CASSLGTGSNYNEQFF. The chain joins TRBV11-1 to TRBJ2-1; 8 nucleotides align to TRBD1. The CDR3 totals 16 residues. V shed 1 base and J 3 bases; nucleotides not matched to a gene: 5. Germline V gene sequence: CDR1 SGHAT, CDR2 FQDESV (reference sequence). The full variable domain, in which reference TRBV11-1 and TRBJ2-1 provide the parts outside the CDR3, is EAEVAQSPRYKITEKSQAVAFWCDPISGHATLYWYRQILGQGPELLVQFQDESVVDDSQLPKDRFSAERLKGVDSTLKIQPAELGDSAMYLCASSLGTGSNYNEQFFGPGTRLTVL.

This clone was detected a few times. The rearrangement uses TRBV30 and TRBJ1-1; D might be TRBD1 (5 bases). V gave up 1 base and J gave up 3 bases, with 9 bases separating them. The V gene's germline CDR1 is GTSNPN and CDR2 SVGIG (reference sequence). The CDR3 covers 13 residues. The CDR3 DNA follows: TGTGCCTGGAGTGCAGACAGATACACTGAAGCTTTCTTT. Amino acids: CAWSADRYTEAFF.

V is TRBV14 and J is TRBJ1-2; 8 bases align to TRBD1. This CDR3 spans 13 amino acids. Trimming removed 1 base from V and 12 bases from J; junction bases left unmatched: 7. In germline, CDR1 is SGHDN, CDR2 FVKESK. CDR3 in amino acids: CASSQVQGVGDTF. The CDR3 DNA is TGTGCCAGCAGCCAAGTACAGGGGGTAGGAGACACCTTC.

This clone was seen a handful of times. V gene TRBV7-9 combines with J gene TRBJ2-1; D not certain. Trimming cost V 3 bases and J 0 bases, with 9 bases left between them. The germline V gene encodes CDR1 SEHNR and CDR2 FQNEAQ (reference sequence). CDR3 length equals 15 residues. The CDR3 here is CASSFGLGSYNEQFF. CDR3 nucleotide sequence: TGTGCCAGCAGCTTCGGGTTGGGCTCCTACAATGAGCAGTTCTTC.

There are a few counts of this clone. The rearrangement links TRBV7-9 to TRBJ2-5; 9 bases line up with TRBD2. CDR1 SEHNR and CDR2 FQNEAQ come from the germline V gene (reference sequence). Losses at the gene ends were 1 base for V and 5 bases for J; bases not matched to a gene: 11. The CDR3 runs 17 residues. The CDR3 coding sequence is TGTGCCAGCAGCTTAGACCCAGCGGGAGGCCCTTTCGAGACCCAGTACTTC. Its protein is CASSLDPAGGPFETQYF.

The chain combines TRBV9 with TRBJ2-7; D not certain. Germline lookup yields CDR1 SGDLS and CDR2 YYNGEE. CDR3 length: 13 amino acids. The ends were cut back, 3 bases at V and 9 bases at J, with 16 bases in the middle. CDR3 DNA sequence: TGTGCCAGCAGCGAATTCGGCCATTCGGGGCAGTACTTC. Amino acids: CASSEFGHSGQYF.

CDR3 loop: CAWSGDRTRYF. The CDR3 DNA reads TGTGCCTGGAGTGGGGACAGGACGAGGTACTTC. J is TRBJ2-7 and V is TRBV30; 8 nucleotides agree with TRBD1. Germline CDR1 reads GTSNPN; CDR2 reads SVGIG (reference sequence). CDR3 length equals 11 residues. The V segment lost 1 base and the J segment 12 bases; nucleotides outside the gene matches: 5.

This chain's CDR3 is CALQGAAEAFF. DNA of the CDR3: TGTGCCTTACAGGGGGCTGCTGAAGCTTTCTTT. This chain connects TRBV30 to TRBJ1-1; 9 bases map to TRBD1. V gave up 7 bases and J gave up 6 bases; unmatched junction bases: 3. Germline CDR1 GTSNPN, CDR2 SVGIG (reference sequence). The CDR3 runs 11 residues.

The V gene is TRBV7-9, the J gene TRBJ2-1; the match to TRBD2 covers 12 bases. With 5 bases clipped from V and 6 bases from J, the junction kept 5 bases outside the gene matches. The length of the CDR3 is 15 residues. CDR1 SEHNR and CDR2 FQNEAQ come from the germline V gene (reference sequence). CDR3 amino acids: CASSHPTSGSNEQFF. The CDR3 coding sequence is TGTGCCAGCAGCCACCCGACTAGCGGGAGCAATGAGCAGTTCTTC.

The chain employs TRBV18 and TRBJ2-1, with D maybe TRBD1 (6 bases). This CDR3 comprises 13 residues. V gave up 6 bases and J gave up 6 bases, with 12 bases separating them. Germline CDR1 KGHSH, CDR2 LQKENI. CDR3 coding DNA: TGTGCCAGCTCGTCCGGGACACGCAATGAGCAGTTCTTC. Its translation is CASSSGTRNEQFF.

This clone has more than one count but fewer than ten. The rearrangement uses TRBV7-2 and TRBJ2-3, with a tentative D call TRBD2 (6 bases). The germline CDR1 and CDR2 sequences are SGHTA and FQGNSA. The CDR3 spans 16 residues. Trimming removed 5 bases from V and 4 bases from J, with 19 bases in between. The DNA of the CDR3 is TGTGCCAGCAGCCAAGCCACTAGCCTCGTATCAGATACGCAGTATTTT. This encodes CASSQATSLVSDTQYF.

This sequence joins TRBV5-4 and TRBJ2-5; 14 bases fit TRBD2. The end of the DNA fits TRBJ2-7 better, so the J call may be wrong. This CDR3 spans 15 amino acids. Germline CDR1 and CDR2: SGHNT and YYREEE (reference sequence). This chain's CDR3 is CASRPGLAGEYEQYF. The CDR3 nucleotides are TGTGCCAGCAGGCCGGGACTAGCGGGAGAGTACGAGCAGTACTTC.

The chain links TRBV25-1 to TRBJ2-7; 9 nucleotides align to TRBD1. CDR3 length: 15 residues. From germline, CDR1 is MGHDK and CDR2 SYGVNS. Trimming took 6 bases from V and 6 from J; bases not matched to a gene: 12. CDR3 protein: CASRRTAGTGIEQYF. The CDR3 region has the DNA TGTGCCAGCAGACGAACCGCGGGGACAGGGATCGAGCAGTACTTC.

The chain links TRBV7-2 to TRBJ2-5; TRBD2 aligns across 11 bases. Germline V lookup: CDR1 SGHTA, CDR2 FQGNSA. The V gene end was trimmed by 5 bases and the J gene end by 5 bases; junction bases not matched to a gene: 7. This CDR3 has 15 residues. The CDR3 DNA sequence: TGTGCCAGCAGCCCTACTAGCGGGAGTATGGAGACCCAGTACTTC. It yields the protein CASSPTSGSMETQYF.

This clone was detected only a few times. The chain is built from TRBV11-2 and TRBJ2-7; 12 positions agree with TRBD2. The length of the CDR3 is 15 residues. Looked up from germline, CDR1 is SGHAT and CDR2 is FQNNGV. Trimming took 5 bases from V and 7 from J; bases not matched to a gene: 9. The CDR3 here is CASSQTSGSSGEQYF. CDR3 nucleotides: TGTGCCAGCAGCCAGACTAGCGGGAGTTCGGGGGAGCAGTACTTC.

The V gene is TRBV5-6, the J gene TRBJ2-4, with TRBD1 matching over 10 bases. The CDR3 is made up of 14 amino acids. J was trimmed by 11 bases and V by 5 bases; bases with no gene match: 10. In germline, CDR1 is SGHDT, CDR2 YYEEEE. CDR3 residues: CASRGDRGFGFQYF. The CDR3 DNA reads as TGTGCCAGCAGGGGGGACAGGGGTTTCGGTTTTCAGTACTTC.

This clone appeared a few times. This chain connects TRBV28 to TRBJ1-4; 9 nucleotides align to TRBD1. Germline values: CDR1 MDHEN, CDR2 SYDVKM. The CDR3 runs 15 residues. After removal of 5 bases from V and 8 bases from J, the junction contained 9 bases not matched to a gene. The CDR3 sequence: CASSPQGQGREKLFF. The CDR3 DNA is TGTGCCAGCAGTCCCCAGGGACAGGGACGGGAAAAACTGTTTTTT.

This clone appeared a few times. The gene calls are TRBV11-3 and TRBJ2-2; no definite D call. The length of the CDR3 is 14 residues. V lost 5 bases, J lost 0 bases, and 7 bases lay in between. Germline V gene lookup returns CDR1 SGHNT and CDR2 YENEEA. The CDR3 DNA follows: TGTGCCAGCAGCCCCCGAGCGAACACCGGGGAGCTGTTTTTT. Amino acids: CASSPRANTGELFF.